The 6 T cell receptor beta chains in this list originate from one sample, sequenced in a study of tumor and adjacent non-tumor tissue in lung cancer (dated by TCRdb to about 2018). Library method: multiplex PCR. TCRdb lists the instrument as Illumina HiSeq 2500. TCRbeta libraries were constructed through three rounds of nested PCR with primers (Table S4) according to protocols modified from ARM-PCR. Using fastp trimming at Q25 and MiXCR clonotype assembly, TCRdb reanalyzed the public sequencing data and kept in-frame beta chains. Identical CDR3 proteins give one entry, which carries the most common genes and DNA. Here the sample has about 85,000 distinct CDR3 sequences; about three fifths occur a single time. 15% of the sample comes from the top ten. RNA was isolated from bulk, unsorted tissue, and RNA quality was assessed with a NanoDrop ND-1000 and an Agilent 2100. Sequencing input: lung tumor tissue. All receptors come from a man in his 70s with non-small cell lung cancer.

This clonotype was recorded once. The junction and the germline gene differ at one end; a read error may be behind it. The chain uses TRBV6-6 and TRBJ2-3; unclear D gene. This CDR3 is 14 amino acids long. Per germline, CDR1 MNHNY and CDR2 SVGAGI (reference sequence). The CDR3 is CVSNWSTSTDTQYF. The CDR3 coding sequence is TGTGTCAGCAATTGGTCTACTAGCACAGATACGCAGTATTTT.

Turning to this clonotype: One junction end disagrees with the germline gene, perhaps due to a read error. The V and J genes are TRBV4-1 and TRBJ1-2; 8 nucleotides line up with TRBD1. Germline CDR1 is MGHRA and CDR2 is YSYEKL. The CDR3 covers 16 residues. The CDR3 DNA is TGCGCCAGCGGCCATACCCGGGACAGGAGTGGATATGGCTACACATTC. Amino acids: CASGHTRDRSGYGYTF.

This clonotype was seen many times. A much larger clone lies one base from this, so it may be a read error. The chain employs TRBV10-1 and TRBJ2-2; tentative D call: TRBD1 (6 bases). The CDR3 runs to 9 residues. Germline assignment: CDR1 WNHNN and CDR2 SYGVQD (reference sequence). Trimming shortened V by 11 bases and J by 9 bases, and 7 bases separated the two germline ends. CDR3 amino acids: CAGDRELFF. CDR3 coding DNA: TGCGCCGGGGACAGGGAGCTGTTTTTT.

The chain recombines TRBV5-4 with TRBJ2-7; TRBD2 matches 7 bases. This CDR3 region has 13 residues. V lost 6 bases to trimming and J lost 3 bases; unmatched junction nucleotides: 6. Germline CDR1 is SGHNT and CDR2 is YYREEE (reference sequence). The CDR3 DNA reads TGTGCCAGCAACACACGGGGGGTCTACGAGCAGTACTTC. Residues: CASNTRGVYEQYF.

A note on this clonotype: A read error may account for a junction end that differs from germline. The genes are TRBV6-5 and TRBJ2-7; 7 bases map to TRBD1. The CDR3 is 15 residues long. Germline V lookup: CDR1 MNHEY, CDR2 SVGAGI. The CDR3 DNA is TGTGTCAGCAACCGCAGGATAGGGGGCTACTACGAGCAGTACTTC. It codes for CVSNRRIGGYYEQYF.

Only a few counts were recorded for this clonotype. Given a much more abundant clone one base away, this may be a read error. The gene calls are TRBV12-5 and TRBJ2-3; D remains ambiguous. Germline-derived CDR1 and CDR2 are LGHNT and FRNRAP. The CDR3 loop spans 14 amino acids. The CDR3 nucleotides read TGTGCTAGTGGTTTTGGCGGTAGCACAGATATGCAGTATTTT. It yields the protein CASGFGGSTDMQYF.